Listed below are T cell receptor beta chains from one sample, sequenced in a study of T cells in tumors after PD-1 blockade. This table comes from immunoSEQ multiplex PCR, and its TCRdb copy is limited to in-frame clones, with some not included. The table shows 45,000 or so clones, with around 80% occurring only once. The sequenced sample was PBMCs, obtained before anti-PD-1 therapy. Receptors originate from a human donor with advanced basal cell or squamous cell carcinoma (not recorded which). The CDR3 runs from the conserved cysteine through the conserved F or W. Each record gives: V gene, clone size, J gene, D gene, CDR3 protein, CDR3 DNA. A D gene is named only where the DNA matches it firmly. Only some rows state a clone size, as once, few, many or a class for expanded clones.

TRBV28,.,TRBJ1-2,.,CASTIGELYGYTF,TGTGCCAGCACAATCGGGGAGCTCTATGGCTACACCTTC
TRBV19,once,TRBJ1-5,.,CASSRGSGGNQPQHF,TGTGCCAGTAGTAGAGGCTCAGGGGGCAATCAGCCCCAGCATTTT
TRBV19,.,TRBJ1-5,TRBD1,CASSGDRVSNQPQHF,TGTGCCAGTAGTGGGGACAGGGTGAGCAATCAGCCCCAGCATTTT
TRBV9,.,TRBJ2-1,.,CASSVAGASYNEQFF,TGTGCCAGCAGCGTAGCCGGGGCCTCCTACAATGAGCAGTTCTTC
TRBV27,once,TRBJ1-1,.,CASSLVLGLLTEAFF,TGTGCCAGCAGTTTAGTCCTCGGGCTCTTGACTGAAGCTTTCTTT
TRBV28,.,TRBJ2-1,TRBD2,CASSPWTSGNNEQFF,TGTGCCAGCAGTCCGTGGACTAGCGGCAACAATGAGCAGTTCTTC
TRBV12-3/TRBV12-4,.,TRBJ2-1,.,CASSPLGYEQFF,TGTGCCAGCAGCCCCCTGGGGTATGAGCAGTTCTTC
TRBV12-3/TRBV12-4,.,TRBJ1-2,.,CASSFPLGGSDTF,TGTGCCAGCAGTTTCCCCCTGGGGGGATCGGACACCTTC
TRBV29-1,.,TRBJ2-7,.,CSVGDISYEQYF,TGCAGCGTTGGGGACATCTCCTACGAGCAGTACTTC
TRBV5-7,.,TRBJ2-2,.,CASSLEGQQEPNTGELFF,TGTGCCAGCAGCTTGGAAGGACAGCAGGAACCGAACACCGGGGAGCTGTTTTTT
TRBV28,.,TRBJ1-2,.,CASSLYGTVQGYGYTF,TGTGCCAGCAGTTTATACGGGACCGTCCAGGGCTATGGCTACACCTTC
TRBV2,once,TRBJ2-5,.,CASSEDGKWPQYF,TGTGCCAGCAGTGAAGACGGGAAGTGGCCCCAGTACTTC
TRBV2,.,TRBJ1-2,.,CASSPESYGYTF,TGTGCCAGCAGTCCAGAGAGCTATGGCTACACCTTC
TRBV10-3,few,TRBJ1-3,.,CAIGGRDTGNTIYF,TGTGCCATCGGTGGGCGAGATACTGGAAACACCATATATTTT
TRBV7-8,.,TRBJ2-1,.,CASGKFLDSYNEQFF,TGTGCCAGCGGAAAATTTCTTGACTCCTACAATGAGCAGTTCTTC
TRBV19,.,TRBJ1-2,TRBD1,CASSILTPGQGEEEPYGYTF,TGTGCCAGTAGTATACTAACACCGGGACAGGGGGAAGAAGAACCCTATGGCTACACCTTC
TRBV6-5,.,TRBJ2-7,.,CASSFRDGIYEQYF,TGTGCCAGCAGTTTCCGGGACGGGATCTACGAGCAGTACTTC
TRBV5-1,few,TRBJ1-4,.,CASSPERANEKLFF,TGCGCCAGCAGCCCTGAGAGGGCTAATGAAAAACTGTTTTTT
TRBV7-9,.,TRBJ2-5,TRBD2,CASSHQAGQETQYF,TGTGCCAGCAGCCACCAAGCGGGACAAGAGACCCAGTACTTC
TRBV7-8,few,TRBJ1-1,.,CASSLWGWNTEAFF,TGTGCCAGCAGCCTGTGGGGGTGGAACACTGAAGCTTTCTTT
TRBV6-5,.,TRBJ2-1,.,CASSMGDGDNNEQFF,TGTGCCAGCAGCATGGGGGACGGGGACAACAATGAGCAGTTCTTC
TRBV4-1,.,TRBJ2-3,TRBD2,CASSPGGSGRYTQYF,TGCGCCAGCAGCCCCGGAGGTAGCGGGAGGTATACGCAGTATTTT
TRBV6-5,.,TRBJ2-6,.,CASIPRGANVLTF,TGTGCCAGCATTCCCCGTGGGGCCAACGTCCTGACTTTC
TRBV27,few,TRBJ1-1,.,CASSPGHQGNTEAFF,TGTGCCAGCAGTCCCGGACACCAAGGGAACACTGAAGCTTTCTTT
TRBV3-1/TRBV3-2,once,TRBJ2-1,TRBD1,CASSRGTGGNEQFF,TGTGCCAGCAGCCGAGGGACAGGGGGCAATGAGCAGTTCTTC
TRBV7-2,once,TRBJ2-7,TRBD2,CASSSAPGTSRYEQYF,TGTGCCAGCAGCTCAGCGCCCGGGACTAGTAGGTACGAGCAGTACTTC
TRBV7-6,.,TRBJ1-5,.,CASTEGGANRPQHF,TGTGCCAGCACCGAGGGGGGGGCCAACCGCCCCCAGCATTTT
TRBV7-9,.,TRBJ1-2,TRBD1,CASSLYQGDGYTF,TGTGCCAGCAGCTTATACCAGGGGGATGGCTACACCTTC
TRBV5-4,.,TRBJ2-7,.,CASSNSRGGQYF,TGTGCCAGCAGCAATAGTCGCGGAGGGCAGTACTTC
TRBV4-2,.,TRBJ1-2,.,CASSPSRDQLTYGYTF,TGTGCCAGCAGCCCATCACGGGACCAGCTAACCTATGGCTACACCTTC
TRBV9,.,TRBJ2-5,TRBD2,CASSALAGNKETQYF,TGTGCCAGCAGCGCTCTAGCGGGGAATAAGGAGACCCAGTACTTC
TRBV6-4,.,TRBJ2-2,TRBD1,CASSEQGGTGELFF,TGTGCCAGCAGTGAACAGGGGGGCACCGGGGAGCTGTTTTTT
TRBV19,.,TRBJ2-5,.,CASSKGRAGQETQYF,TGTGCCAGTAGTAAAGGTCGGGCAGGCCAAGAGACCCAGTACTTC
TRBV9,.,TRBJ1-5,.,CASSTGYNQPQHF,TGTGCCAGCAGCACAGGATACAATCAGCCCCAGCATTTT
TRBV10-3,.,TRBJ2-1,TRBD2,CAISETSGPRNEQFF,TGTGCCATCAGCGAGACTAGCGGGCCCCGGAATGAGCAGTTCTTC
TRBV27,.,TRBJ1-1,.,CASSLMGGTEAFF,TGTGCCAGCAGTTTAATGGGGGGCACTGAAGCTTTCTTT
TRBV6-6,.,TRBJ1-5,.,CASSTSQGGFQPQHF,TGTGCCAGCAGTACCAGCCAGGGAGGATTTCAGCCCCAGCATTTT
TRBV7-9,.,TRBJ2-1,TRBD1,CASSRSGGHRFDEQFF,TGTGCCAGCAGCAGATCAGGGGGCCACAGGTTCGATGAGCAGTTCTTC
TRBV7-9,.,TRBJ2-1,.,CASSLDNNEQFF,TGTGCCAGCAGCCTAGATAACAATGAGCAGTTCTTC
TRBV4-1,.,TRBJ2-1,TRBD2,CASSPEQREGPEQFF,TGCGCCAGCAGCCCCGAGCAGCGGGAGGGCCCCGAGCAGTTCTTC
TRBV28,.,TRBJ2-6,.,CASGGANVLTF,TGTGCCAGCGGGGGGGCCAACGTCCTGACTTTC
TRBV7-9,.,TRBJ1-2,TRBD1,CASSPSRRGHRYGYTF,TGTGCCAGCAGCCCGAGTCGCAGGGGGCATCGTTATGGCTACACCTTC
TRBV2,.,TRBJ1-2,.,CASSRGTSYGYTF,TGTGCCAGCTCAAGGGGGACAAGCTATGGCTACACCTTC
TRBV27,.,TRBJ1-3,.,CASSLGLGNTIYF,TGTGCCAGCAGTTTAGGGTTGGGCAACACCATATATTTT
TRBV4-1,.,TRBJ2-1,.,CASSQVQSSYNEQFF,TGCGCCAGCAGCCAAGTTCAGAGCTCCTACAATGAGCAGTTCTTC
TRBV10-2,.,TRBJ1-5,.,CASSGTGGRNQPQHF,TGCGCCAGCAGTGGCACCGGAGGGAGGAATCAGCCCCAGCATTTT
TRBV2,.,TRBJ1-4,TRBD1,CASSRNRGGDEKLFF,TGTGCCAGCAGCCGGAACAGGGGAGGGGATGAAAAACTGTTTTTT
TRBV5-5,.,TRBJ1-4,.,CASSFTGGSEKLFF,TGTGCCAGCAGCTTTACAGGAGGGAGTGAAAAACTGTTTTTT
TRBV27,.,TRBJ1-2,.,CASSGVRDIPDGYTF,TGTGCCAGCAGTGGAGTCCGGGACATACCCGATGGCTACACCTTC
TRBV7-6,.,TRBJ2-7,TRBD2,CASSLAVGLAGLYEQYF,TGTGCCAGCAGCTTAGCGGTTGGGCTAGCGGGATTATACGAGCAGTACTTC
TRBV3-1/TRBV3-2,few,TRBJ2-7,.,CASSQDEWEQYF,TGTGCCAGCAGCCAAGATGAGTGGGAGCAGTACTTC
TRBV28,.,TRBJ2-5,.,CASSRNPVTAQETQYF,TGTGCCAGCAGCAGAAACCCTGTGACAGCCCAAGAGACCCAGTACTTC
TRBV5-8,few,TRBJ1-4,.,CASSLFISTNEKLFF,TGTGCCAGCAGCTTGTTCATTTCAACTAATGAAAAACTGTTTTTT
TRBV7-2,.,TRBJ1-5,TRBD1,CASSPDRAINQPQHF,TGTGCCAGCTCTCCCGACAGGGCAATCAATCAGCCCCAGCATTTT
TRBV5-6,once,TRBJ2-3,TRBD2,CASSLVAGEGDTQYF,TGTGCCAGCAGCTTGGTTGCGGGAGAAGGAGATACGCAGTATTTT